These T cell receptor beta chains were read from a single sample in a study of T-cell memory formation after mild COVID-19. TCRdb independently ran MiXCR on the 5' RACE reads; one entry per CDR3 protein. The repertoire consists of hundreds of thousands of distinct CDR3 sequences, with approximately 15% occurring once and the leading ten covering around 21%. Sequencing was carried out using PBMCs or a T cell subset sorted from them (not recorded which). Receptor source: a man younger than 35 who had mild COVID-19 (a few samples of this study predate the infection). Cell type and time point are not known. The CDR3 runs from the conserved cysteine through the conserved F or W. The order of the fields is J gene, V gene, CDR3 length, clone size, D gene, CDR3 DNA, CDR3 protein. D genes are given only for firm matches. Clone size is given for some rows only: seen once, a few or many times, or a class if the clone is expanded.

J: TRBJ1-2; V: TRBV7-9; length: 14; size: few; D: NA; DNA: TGTGCCAGCAGCTTTAGGGAGCAGCTCTATGGCTACACCTTC; CDR3: CASSFREQLYGYTF
J: TRBJ2-3; V: TRBV7-3; length: 15; size: few; D: NA; DNA: TGTGCCAGCAGCTTAACAGGGGGTCCCGCAGATACGCAGTATTTT; CDR3: CASSLTGGPADTQYF
J: TRBJ2-6; V: TRBV3-1; length: 17; size: few; D: TRBD1; DNA: TGTGCCAGCAGCCACCACAGGGGACAATCTGGGGCCAACGTCCTGACTTTC; CDR3: CASSHHRGQSGANVLTF
J: TRBJ1-1; V: TRBV7-2; length: 15; size: NA; D: NA; DNA: TGTGCCAGCAGCGAGAGCTCGAGGTGGGACACTGAAGCTTTCTTT; CDR3: CASSESSRWDTEAFF
J: TRBJ1-5; V: TRBV20-1; length: 16; size: NA; D: TRBD1; DNA: TGCAGTGCTTCTAGGACAGGAGTTTATAGCAATCAGCCCCAGCATTTT; CDR3: CSASRTGVYSNQPQHF
J: TRBJ1-2; V: TRBV5-1; length: 14; size: few; D: NA; DNA: TGCGCCAGCAGCTTAACGGAGCCGAACTATGGCTACACCTTC; CDR3: CASSLTEPNYGYTF
J: TRBJ2-1; V: TRBV20-1; length: 13; size: NA; D: NA; DNA: TGCAGTGCCGCTGGGGGCGCCTACAATGAGCAGTTCTTC; CDR3: CSAAGGAYNEQFF
J: TRBJ1-2; V: TRBV6-5; length: 11; size: NA; D: NA; DNA: TGTGCCAGCAGTTATGGGGAAGGCTACACCTTC; CDR3: CASSYGEGYTF
J: TRBJ2-7; V: TRBV6-2/TRBV6-3; length: 13; size: NA; D: TRBD1; DNA: TGTGCCACCAAGAGGACAGGCCCCTACGAGCAGTACTTC; CDR3: CATKRTGPYEQYF
J: TRBJ2-5; V: TRBV10-3; length: 14; size: few; D: TRBD2; DNA: TGTGCCATCAGTGGGGGGGGAGCGGAAGAGACCCAGTACTTC; CDR3: CAISGGGAEETQYF
J: TRBJ1-2; V: TRBV7-2; length: 15; size: few; D: NA; DNA: TGTGCCAGCAGCTTAGATAGGGCAAACCTATATGGCTACACCTTC; CDR3: CASSLDRANLYGYTF
J: TRBJ1-5; V: TRBV5-4; length: 12; size: NA; D: NA; DNA: TGTGCCAGCAGTGCCCCAAATCAGCCCCAGCATTTT; CDR3: CASSAPNQPQHF
J: TRBJ2-3; V: TRBV7-9; length: 17; size: few; D: TRBD1; DNA: TGTGCCAGCAGCTTCTACCTGACAGGGGGCATCACAGATACGCAGTATTTT; CDR3: CASSFYLTGGITDTQYF
J: TRBJ1-5; V: TRBV7-3; length: 13; size: few; D: NA; DNA: TGTGCCAGCAGCTCTAGCGTGGAGCAGCCCCAGCATTTT; CDR3: CASSSSVEQPQHF
J: TRBJ2-5; V: TRBV6-1; length: 15; size: NA; D: NA; DNA: TGTGCCAGCAGTCGAAGAGGAGGGTATGGGGAGACCCAGTACTTC; CDR3: CASSRRGGYGETQYF
J: TRBJ2-2; V: TRBV9; length: 14; size: few; D: NA; DNA: TGTGCCAGCAGCTTGACTCAGTTCACCGGGGAGCTGTTTTTT; CDR3: CASSLTQFTGELFF
J: TRBJ2-7; V: TRBV6-6; length: 14; size: NA; D: NA; DNA: TGTGCCAGCAGCACGGGGGCTAGCGTATACGAGCAGTACTTC; CDR3: CASSTGASVYEQYF
J: TRBJ2-6; V: TRBV20-1; length: 16; size: few; D: TRBD1; DNA: TGCAGTGCTAGGTCGGACAGGTTAGCTGGGGCCAACGTCCTGACTTTC; CDR3: CSARSDRLAGANVLTF
J: TRBJ1-1; V: TRBV14; length: 13; size: NA; D: NA; DNA: TGTGCCAGCAGCCAGTGGGGCACAGGCGGGGCTTTCTTT; CDR3: CASSQWGTGGAFF
J: TRBJ1-5; V: TRBV29-1; length: 12; size: NA; D: NA; DNA: TGCAGCGCGACCTGGGGGGATCAGCCCCAGCATTTT; CDR3: CSATWGDQPQHF
J: TRBJ1-4; V: TRBV6-5; length: 13; size: NA; D: TRBD1; DNA: TGTGCCAGCAGACCGGGACAGGGAGAAAAACTGTTTTTT; CDR3: CASRPGQGEKLFF
J: TRBJ2-7; V: TRBV7-6; length: 15; size: NA; D: NA; DNA: TGTGCCAGCAGCTGGGGCCCACAGGGAGGCTACGAGCAGTACTTC; CDR3: CASSWGPQGGYEQYF
J: TRBJ1-1; V: TRBV7-9; length: 13; size: NA; D: TRBD1; DNA: TGTGCCAGCAGCTCGGGGACAGCTAGCGAAGCTTTCTTT; CDR3: CASSSGTASEAFF
J: TRBJ1-1; V: TRBV7-3; length: 15; size: few; D: NA; DNA: TGTGCCAGCAGCTTAAATCCCGCGGGGAGCACTGAAGCTTTCTTT; CDR3: CASSLNPAGSTEAFF
J: TRBJ1-2; V: TRBV5-1; length: 15; size: few; D: TRBD1; DNA: TGCGCCAGCAGCCCCACCAGGGGGTCCTCCTATGGCTACACCTTC; CDR3: CASSPTRGSSYGYTF
J: TRBJ2-7; V: TRBV3-1; length: 16; size: few; D: TRBD2; DNA: TGTGCCAGCAGCCAAGATTTAGCGGGGGCCTACTACGAGCAGTACTTC; CDR3: CASSQDLAGAYYEQYF
J: TRBJ1-2; V: TRBV7-2; length: 13; size: NA; D: NA; DNA: TGTGCCAGCAGCTCCCTAGCCGGGAGAGGCTACACCTTC; CDR3: CASSSLAGRGYTF
J: TRBJ1-5; V: TRBV12-3/TRBV12-4; length: 14; size: NA; D: NA; DNA: TGTGCCAGCAGTCCCACGGGGAAGGGTCAGCCCCAGCATTTT; CDR3: CASSPTGKGQPQHF
J: TRBJ2-3; V: TRBV20-1; length: 15; size: few; D: TRBD1; DNA: TGCAGTGCTAGCCAGGGACAGGGGTACACAGATACGCAGTATTTT; CDR3: CSASQGQGYTDTQYF
J: TRBJ1-5; V: TRBV4-3; length: 15; size: NA; D: NA; DNA: TGCGCCAGCAGCCAAAGGCACAGGGCGGGCCAGCCCCAGCATTTT; CDR3: CASSQRHRAGQPQHF
J: TRBJ1-5; V: TRBV10-3; length: 13; size: NA; D: NA; DNA: TGTGCCTCCCTGGCAGGCGGCAATCAGCCCCAGCATTTT; CDR3: CASLAGGNQPQHF
J: TRBJ1-1; V: TRBV10-3; length: 13; size: many; D: NA; DNA: TGTGCCATCGGGGCCGGGCCCAACACTGAAGCTTTCTTT; CDR3: CAIGAGPNTEAFF
J: TRBJ2-5; V: TRBV20-1; length: 17; size: NA; D: NA; DNA: TGCAGTGCTAGAGGTCCGGGACGTCGAGAGATCGGGGAGACCCAGTACTTC; CDR3: CSARGPGRREIGETQYF
J: TRBJ1-2; V: TRBV29-1; length: 13; size: many; D: NA; DNA: TGCAGCGTTGATGGGCAGCCCATAGCCGGCTACACCTTC; CDR3: CSVDGQPIAGYTF
J: TRBJ2-7; V: TRBV7-9; length: 14; size: hyperexpanded; D: TRBD2; DNA: TGTGCCAGCAGCGCCCCAGCGGGGGTCGGCGAGCAGTACTTC; CDR3: CASSAPAGVGEQYF
J: TRBJ1-4; V: TRBV4-2; length: 16; size: NA; D: TRBD1; DNA: TGTGCCAGCAGCCAAGGATCTAGGGACAGGGGTGAAAAACTGTTTTTT; CDR3: CASSQGSRDRGEKLFF
J: TRBJ2-4; V: TRBV5-1; length: 17; size: NA; D: NA; DNA: TGCGCCAGCAGCTTATTCACCGGGACTGCAGTCAAAAACATTCAGTACTTC; CDR3: CASSLFTGTAVKNIQYF
J: TRBJ1-5; V: TRBV20-1; length: 13; size: NA; D: NA; DNA: TGCAGTGCTAGAGGGATTAGCAATCAGCCCCAGCATTTT; CDR3: CSARGISNQPQHF
J: TRBJ2-3; V: TRBV15; length: 16; size: few; D: NA; DNA: TGTGCCACCAGCAGGGATGGGCAGCAAAGCACAGATACGCAGTATTTT; CDR3: CATSRDGQQSTDTQYF
J: TRBJ2-7; V: TRBV12-5; length: 14; size: NA; D: TRBD1; DNA: TGTGCTAGTGGTCAGTGGGACAGGGCCTACGAGCAGTACTTC; CDR3: CASGQWDRAYEQYF
J: TRBJ1-3; V: TRBV7-9; length: 17; size: NA; D: NA; DNA: TGTGCCAGCAGACCGAAACAGGAGAGTCCCTCTGGAAACACCATATATTTT; CDR3: CASRPKQESPSGNTIYF
J: TRBJ1-1; V: TRBV7-2; length: 13; size: NA; D: TRBD1; DNA: TGTGCCAGCAGCCGGACAGGAATACCTGAAGCTTTCTTT; CDR3: CASSRTGIPEAFF
J: TRBJ1-2; V: TRBV7-6; length: 16; size: NA; D: TRBD1; DNA: TGTGCCAGCAGCTCCGGACAGGGCCTAAGCAACTATGGCTACACCTTC; CDR3: CASSSGQGLSNYGYTF
J: TRBJ2-4; V: TRBV6-5; length: 13; size: few; D: NA; DNA: TGTGCCAGCGGAATACAGGGTTCTCCCATTCAGTACTTC; CDR3: CASGIQGSPIQYF
J: TRBJ2-5; V: TRBV28; length: 12; size: few; D: NA; DNA: TGTGCCAGCAATTCTGCTCGGGAGACCCAGTACTTC; CDR3: CASNSARETQYF
J: TRBJ2-2; V: TRBV7-9; length: 15; size: many; D: TRBD1; DNA: TGTGCCAGCAGACCAGGGGGCCCTAACACCGGGGAGCTGTTTTTT; CDR3: CASRPGGPNTGELFF
J: TRBJ1-1; V: TRBV7-3; length: 13; size: few; D: TRBD1; DNA: TGTGCCAGCAGTAAGGGGGCTCTCACTGAAGCTTTCTTT; CDR3: CASSKGALTEAFF
J: TRBJ2-7; V: TRBV4-3; length: 16; size: NA; D: TRBD1; DNA: TGCGCCAGCAGCCAAGGGACAGGGGGTAGGGGCTACGAGCAGTACTTC; CDR3: CASSQGTGGRGYEQYF
J: TRBJ1-2; V: TRBV10-3; length: 13; size: few; D: TRBD1; DNA: TGTGCCATCAGGCTCGGACAGGGCGCTGGCTACACCTTC; CDR3: CAIRLGQGAGYTF
J: TRBJ1-4; V: TRBV6-5; length: 15; size: few; D: NA; DNA: TGTGCCAGCAGTTTACAGGTTCCACCCGCAGAAAAACTGTTTTTT; CDR3: CASSLQVPPAEKLFF
J: TRBJ1-4; V: TRBV5-1; length: 15; size: NA; D: NA; DNA: TGCGCCAGCAGCTTGGCCGGGACCCCAGGGGAAAAACTGTTTTTT; CDR3: CASSLAGTPGEKLFF
J: TRBJ2-5; V: TRBV21-1; length: 16; size: many; D: NA; DNA: TGTGCCAGCAGCAAAGTGCCCCTCTGGCGGCAAGAGACCCAGTACTTC; CDR3: CASSKVPLWRQETQYF
J: TRBJ2-7; V: TRBV20-1; length: 14; size: NA; D: TRBD1; DNA: TGCAGTGCTAGAGGGGGGACAGTCTCCTACGAGCAGTACTTC; CDR3: CSARGGTVSYEQYF
J: TRBJ1-4; V: TRBV11-2; length: 14; size: few; D: TRBD1; DNA: TGTGCCAGCAGCCAGACAGGGGGGACTGAAAAACTGTTTTTT; CDR3: CASSQTGGTEKLFF
J: TRBJ1-1; V: TRBV7-2; length: 14; size: NA; D: TRBD1; DNA: TGTGCCAGCAGCCGCCTCGGACAGGGGATGGAAGCTTTCTTT; CDR3: CASSRLGQGMEAFF
J: TRBJ2-3; V: TRBV6-5; length: 18; size: NA; D: NA; DNA: TGTGCCAGCAGTACGGCCGGCCGCGGGCCCACTAGCACAGATACGCAGTATTTT; CDR3: CASSTAGRGPTSTDTQYF
J: TRBJ2-5; V: TRBV4-1; length: 13; size: NA; D: NA; DNA: TGCGCCAGCAGCCGTCCCGGGGAAGAGACCCAGTACTTC; CDR3: CASSRPGEETQYF